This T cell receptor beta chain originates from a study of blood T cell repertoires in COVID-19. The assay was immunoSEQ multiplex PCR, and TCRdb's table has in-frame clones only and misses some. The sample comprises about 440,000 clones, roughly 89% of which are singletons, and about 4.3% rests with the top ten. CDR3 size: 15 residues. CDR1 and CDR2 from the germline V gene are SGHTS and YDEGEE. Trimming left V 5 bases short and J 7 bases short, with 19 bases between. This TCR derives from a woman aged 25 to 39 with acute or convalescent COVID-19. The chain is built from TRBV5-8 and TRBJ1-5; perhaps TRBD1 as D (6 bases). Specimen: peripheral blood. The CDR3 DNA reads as TGTGCCAGCAGTAAAACCCAGGGGACGGGACAGCCCCAGCATTTT. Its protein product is CASSKTQGTGQPQHF. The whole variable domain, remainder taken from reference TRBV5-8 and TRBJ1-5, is EAGVTQSPTHLIKTRGQQATLRCSPISGHTSVYWYQQALGLGLQFLLWYDEGEERNRGNFPPRFSGRQFPNYSSELNVNALELEDSALYLCASSKTQGTGQPQHFGDGTRLSIL.